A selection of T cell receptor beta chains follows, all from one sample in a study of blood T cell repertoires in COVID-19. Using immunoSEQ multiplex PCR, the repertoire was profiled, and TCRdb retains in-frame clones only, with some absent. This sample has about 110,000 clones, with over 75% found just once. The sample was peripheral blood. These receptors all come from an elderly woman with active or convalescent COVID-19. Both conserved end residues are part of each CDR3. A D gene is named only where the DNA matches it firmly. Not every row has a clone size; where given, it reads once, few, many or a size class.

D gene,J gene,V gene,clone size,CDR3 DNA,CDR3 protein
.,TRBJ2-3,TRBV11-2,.,TGTGCCAGCAGCTTAAGCGGGTTGGCGGGACCCACAGATACGCAGTATTTT,CASSLSGLAGPTDTQYF
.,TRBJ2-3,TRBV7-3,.,TGTGCCAGCAGCTTAAGGTGGGCTAGCACAGATACGCAGTATTTT,CASSLRWASTDTQYF
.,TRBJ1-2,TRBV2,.,TGTGCCAGCGAGTACGGCGGAGGCTACACCTTC,CASEYGGGYTF
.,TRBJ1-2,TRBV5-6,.,TGTGCCAGCAACTTTGGGGGGTTCAATAACTATGGCTACACCTTC,CASNFGGFNNYGYTF
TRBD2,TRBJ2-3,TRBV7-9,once,TGTGCCAGCAGCCACGACCTAGCGGGAGAGGGCACAGATACGCAGTATTTT,CASSHDLAGEGTDTQYF
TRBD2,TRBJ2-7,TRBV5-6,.,TGTGCCAGCAGCTTGCTAGCGGGAGGGGGCTACGAGCAGTACTTC,CASSLLAGGGYEQYF
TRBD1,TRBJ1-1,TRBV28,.,TGTGCCAGCAGCCAACATACAGGGGTCGGCACTGAAGCTTTCTTT,CASSQHTGVGTEAFF
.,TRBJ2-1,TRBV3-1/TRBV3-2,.,TGTGCCAGCAGCCTGGCAGCAGCGGGTTCCAATGAGCAGTTCTTC,CASSLAAAGSNEQFF
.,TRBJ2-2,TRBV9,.,TGTGCCAGCAGCCCCCATTCTATGGGAGCGGGCACCGGGGAGCTGTTTTTT,CASSPHSMGAGTGELFF
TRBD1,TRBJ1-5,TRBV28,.,TGTGCCAGCAGGGAGGGGGCCGATCAGCCCCAGCATTTT,CASREGADQPQHF
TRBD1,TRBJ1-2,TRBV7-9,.,TGTGCCAGCAGCCAGGGACAGGCCTATGGCTACACCTTC,CASSQGQAYGYTF
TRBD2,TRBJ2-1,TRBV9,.,TGTGCCAGCAGAGACCTCAGCGGGACCGACAATGAGCAGTTCTTC,CASRDLSGTDNEQFF
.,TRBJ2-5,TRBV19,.,TGTGCCAGTAGTGCAGGGAATCTTGAGACCCAGTACTTC,CASSAGNLETQYF